This T cell receptor (beta chain) was profiled in a study of T-cell memory formation after mild COVID-19. Overall study context: TCR clustering was largely donor specific. Notes on the study in general: While clones contracting from day 15 to 85 were balanced between CD4 and CD8, later expanders leaned CD4+. Memory sampled before infection contained some responding clones, suggesting cross-reactive memory joined.

This clonotype occurred a few times. Antigen unknown. Libraries for TCRalpha and TCRbeta carried sample barcodes and unique molecular identifiers via 5'RACE. TCRdb reanalysed the 5' RACE reads using MiXCR and keeps one entry per CDR3 protein. This table has 250,000 to 300,000 distinct CDR3 sequences, about 16% appearing once. V dropped 7 bases and J dropped 3 bases, with 12 bases sitting between them. The length of the CDR3 is 14 residues. Looked up from germline, CDR1 is SGHTA and CDR2 is FQGNSA. This sequence joins TRBV7-2 and TRBJ2-2; possible D gene TRBD2, 6 bases. This receptor was identified in a man between 18 and 29 years old who had mild COVID-19 (a few samples of this study predate the infection). Cell type and time point are not known. The material sequenced was PBMCs or a T cell subset sorted from them (not recorded which). The CDR3 nucleotides are TGTGCCAGCACCCCAGCGGGTGACACCGGGGAGCTGTTTTTT. Protein product: CASTPAGDTGELFF.